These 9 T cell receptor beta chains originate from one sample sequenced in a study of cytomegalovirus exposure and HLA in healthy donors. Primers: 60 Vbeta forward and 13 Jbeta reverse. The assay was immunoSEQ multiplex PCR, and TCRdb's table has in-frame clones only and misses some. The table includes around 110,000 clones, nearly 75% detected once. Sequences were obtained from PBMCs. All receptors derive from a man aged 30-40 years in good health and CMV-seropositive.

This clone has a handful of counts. The CDR3 spells CAWRGNYGYTF. DNA of the CDR3: TGTGCCTGGCGGGGGAACTATGGCTACACCTTC. The chain couples TRBV21-1 to TRBJ1-2. TRBV21-1 is described as a pseudogene. CDR3 length: 11 amino acids.

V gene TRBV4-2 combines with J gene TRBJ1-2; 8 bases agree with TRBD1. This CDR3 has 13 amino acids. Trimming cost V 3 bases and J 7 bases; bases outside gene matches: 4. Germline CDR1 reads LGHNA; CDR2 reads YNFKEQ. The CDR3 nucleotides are TGTGCCAGCAGCCATCAGGGGGCTCGTGGCTACACCTTC. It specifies CASSHQGARGYTF.

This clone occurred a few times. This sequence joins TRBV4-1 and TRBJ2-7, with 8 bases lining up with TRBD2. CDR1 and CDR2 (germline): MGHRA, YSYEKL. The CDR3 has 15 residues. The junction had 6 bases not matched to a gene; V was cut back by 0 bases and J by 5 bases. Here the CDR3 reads CASSQDPGLGNEQYF. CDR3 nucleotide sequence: TGCGCCAGCAGCCAAGATCCGGGACTAGGAAACGAGCAGTACTTC.

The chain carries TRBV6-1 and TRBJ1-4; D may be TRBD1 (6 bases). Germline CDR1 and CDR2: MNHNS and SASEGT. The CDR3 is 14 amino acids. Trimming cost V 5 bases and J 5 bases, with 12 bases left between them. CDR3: CASSLGGDNEKLFF. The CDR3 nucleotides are TGTGCCAGCAGTTTAGGGGGAGACAATGAAAAACTGTTTTTT.

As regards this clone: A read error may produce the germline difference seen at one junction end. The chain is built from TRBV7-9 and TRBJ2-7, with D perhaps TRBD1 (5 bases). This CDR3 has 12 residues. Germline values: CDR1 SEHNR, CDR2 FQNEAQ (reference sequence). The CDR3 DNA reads TGTTCCAGCAGCTTTACAGGCTATGAGCAGTACTTC. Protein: CSSSFTGYEQYF.

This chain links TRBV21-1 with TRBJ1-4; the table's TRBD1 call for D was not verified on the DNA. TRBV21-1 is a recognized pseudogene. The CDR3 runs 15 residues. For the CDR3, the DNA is TGTGCCAGCAGCGGAAGGGGTCAGCCGCGAGAAAAACTGTTTTTT. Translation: CASSGRGQPREKLFF.

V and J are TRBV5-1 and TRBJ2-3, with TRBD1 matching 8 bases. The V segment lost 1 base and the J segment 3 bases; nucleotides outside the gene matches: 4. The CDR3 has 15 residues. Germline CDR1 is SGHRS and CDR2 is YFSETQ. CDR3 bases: TGCGCCAGCAGCTTGCCACAGGGGGGTACAGATACGCAGTATTTT. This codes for CASSLPQGGTDTQYF.

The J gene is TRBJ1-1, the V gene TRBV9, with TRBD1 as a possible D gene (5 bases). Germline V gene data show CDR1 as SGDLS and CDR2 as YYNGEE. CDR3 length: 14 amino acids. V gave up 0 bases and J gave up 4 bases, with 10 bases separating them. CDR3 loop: CASSVATGGTEAFF. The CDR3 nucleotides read TGTGCCAGCAGCGTAGCTACGGGGGGCACTGAAGCTTTCTTT.

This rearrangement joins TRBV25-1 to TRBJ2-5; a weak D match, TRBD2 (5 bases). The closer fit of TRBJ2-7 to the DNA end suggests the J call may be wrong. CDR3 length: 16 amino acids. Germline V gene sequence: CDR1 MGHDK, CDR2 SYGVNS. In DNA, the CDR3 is TGTGCCAGCAGTGAGCAGAGCAGGACTGGTGGATACGAGCAGTACTTC. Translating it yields CASSEQSRTGGYEQYF.